This TCR beta chain was identified in a study of shared clonotypes between healthy human individuals. Study at large: There were three CD4 naive, three CD4 memory, two CD8 naive and one CD8 memory plates per donor. Overall study findings and caveats: Naive subsets generally exceeded memory subsets in estimated richness.

Notes on this clone: As yet, its antigen is unknown.

V was pared by 5 bases and J by 1 base, with 14 bases between. The CDR3 covers 15 residues. Per the germline V gene, CDR1 is SGHAT and CDR2 is FQNNGV. The assay was immunoSEQ multiplex PCR, and TCRdb's table has in-frame clones only and misses some. The sample lists approximately 400,000 clones; roughly 96% were seen once. The sample consisted of memory CD8+ T cells sorted from blood. Sample subset: CD45RO+ cells pooled with CCR7-negative TemRA cells. The chain links TRBV11-2 to TRBJ1-1; no definite D call. The receptor was isolated from a man younger than 40 in good health. The DNA for the CDR3 is TGTGCCAGCAGCCCCCGGCAGGTTTGGAACACTGAAGCTTTCTTT. Its translation is CASSPRQVWNTEAFF.